The clone carrying this TCR beta chain was observed a handful of times. TCRdb's table, derived via immunoSEQ multiplex PCR, lists solely in-frame clones and lacks some. Of under 100,000 clones listed, 85% to 90% are singletons. V was cut by 8 bases and J by 0 bases, with 13 bases left in between. This CDR3 spans 14 amino acids. Looked up from germline, CDR1 is SGHTA and CDR2 is FQGTGA. The sample belongs to a study of blood T cell repertoires in COVID-19. The chain links TRBV7-3 to TRBJ2-5; D possibly corresponds to TRBD1 (6 bases). Material: peripheral blood. The source is a human donor in a cohort sampled during active COVID-19. In nucleotides, the CDR3 is TGTGCCAGCTCCCCCGACAGGAACCAAGAGACCCAGTACTTC. This sequence encodes CASSPDRNQETQYF. Drawing the rest from reference TRBV7-3 and TRBJ2-5, the complete variable domain is GAGVSQTPSNKVTEKGKYVELRCDPISGHTALYWYRQSLGQGPEFLIYFQGTGAADDSGLPNDRFFAVRPEGSVSTLKIQRTERGDSAVYLCASSPDRNQETQYFGPGTRLLVL.